These 13 T cell receptor beta chains came from one sample sequenced in a study of CD8 T cells in ankylosing spondylitis. MiXCR was run by TCRdb on the 5' RACE reads, yielding one entry per CDR3 protein. The sample records fewer than 350,000 distinct CDR3 sequences, under 14% being singletons. The material sequenced was blood, either unsorted or a sorted T cell fraction (not recorded which). These receptors came from a female donor with ankylosing spondylitis or in good health (not recorded which).

The V and J genes are TRBV6-5 and TRBJ1-1; D gene ambiguous. Germline CDR1 MNHEY, CDR2 SVGAGI. The ends were cut back, 0 bases at V and 1 base at J, with 6 bases in the middle. This CDR3 contains 14 residues. The chain's CDR3 is CASSYSAGNTEAFF. CDR3 coding DNA: TGTGCCAGCAGTTACTCCGCGGGGAACACTGAAGCTTTCTTT.

This clonotype was found a few times. V is TRBV6-1 and J is TRBJ1-6; 9 bases match TRBD1. Germline loops: CDR1 MNHNS, CDR2 SASEGT. The CDR3 runs 16 residues. After removal of 2 bases from V and 7 bases from J, the junction contained 6 bases not matched to a gene. In DNA, the CDR3 is TGTGCCAGCAGTGAAACCTTAGGGACAGGGAATTCACCCCTCCACTTT. Its protein is CASSETLGTGNSPLHF.

This clonotype was counted many times. This rearrangement joins TRBV5-1 to TRBJ2-1; D is ambiguous. V lost 2 bases and J lost 12, with 9 bases in between. Germline values: CDR1 SGHRS, CDR2 YFSETQ. The CDR3 contains 11 residues. CDR3 sequence (DNA): TGCGCCAGCAGCTTCAGCAGTTCGCAGTTCTTC. Its translation: CASSFSSSQFF.

The gene calls are TRBV19 and TRBJ2-1, with 9 bases fitting TRBD1. V dropped 7 bases and J dropped 2; count of bases not matched to a gene: 6. Per the germline V gene, CDR1 is LNHDA and CDR2 is SQIVND (reference sequence). The CDR3 is 15 residues long. CDR3 region: CASNSDRGAYNEQFF. Written as DNA, the CDR3 is TGTGCCAGTAACTCGGACAGGGGAGCCTACAATGAGCAGTTCTTC.

The chain carries TRBV5-5 and TRBJ2-1; 7 nucleotides agree with TRBD1. CDR3 length equals 16 residues. CDR1 is SGHKS and CDR2 is YYEKEE in the germline V gene (reference sequence). V was pared by 5 bases and J by 0 bases, with 8 bases of the junction left unmatched. The CDR3 protein is CASSRQGQSSYNEQFF. The CDR3 region has the DNA TGTGCCAGCAGTAGACAGGGTCAAAGCTCCTACAATGAGCAGTTCTTC.

The chain combines TRBV20-1 with TRBJ2-7; 7 bases are shared with TRBD1. The trim removed 3 bases at V and 7 bases at J, leaving 9 bases unmatched. The CDR3 has 13 residues. The germline V gene encodes CDR1 DFQATT and CDR2 SNEGSKA (reference sequence). The CDR3 DNA sequence: TGCAGTGCTAGTGGTCAGGGGGTGGGGGAGCAGTACTTC. It yields the protein CSASGQGVGEQYF.

This clonotype has more than one count but fewer than ten. The gene calls are TRBV5-1 and TRBJ2-5; perhaps TRBD1 as D (5 bases). In germline, CDR1 is SGHRS, CDR2 YFSETQ. This CDR3 contains 15 residues. V was trimmed by 0 bases and J by 3 bases, leaving 12 bases between them. The CDR3 loop is CASSLEPGNKETQYF. CDR3 in DNA: TGCGCCAGCAGCTTGGAGCCAGGGAACAAAGAGACCCAGTACTTC.

This clonotype was counted between two and nine times. V and J are TRBV20-1 and TRBJ2-1; maybe TRBD1 (6 bases). The germline gives CDR1 DFQATT, CDR2 SNEGSKA (reference sequence). Trimming took 0 bases from V and 4 from J, leaving 16 bases between them. The CDR3 is 16 amino acids. The CDR3 nucleotides are TGCAGTGCTAGAGACTGGGGGCGGTCTCCATACAATGAGCAGTTCTTC. It encodes CSARDWGRSPYNEQFF.

Details on this clonotype: Since no conserved phenylalanine or tryptophan closes the CDR3, a read error is the likely cause. This sequence joins TRBV3-1 and TRBJ2-3, with TRBD2 matching over 8 bases. The CDR3 is 16 residues long. CDR1 LGHDT and CDR2 YNNKEL come from the germline V gene (reference sequence). Trimming removed 1 base from V and 2 bases from J; junction bases left unmatched: 5. As DNA, the CDR3 is TGTGCCAGCAGCCAAGGGGCGGGGGGCCCCACAGATACGCAGTATTTG. It codes for CASSQGAGGPTDTQYL.

This clonotype was seen a few times. The V and J genes are TRBV28 and TRBJ1-2, with 9 bases identical to TRBD1. The CDR3 consists of 16 residues. CDR1 MDHEN and CDR2 SYDVKM come from the germline V gene. Unmatched junction bases numbered 15, after V lost 6 bases and J lost 7 bases. CDR3: CASSSPGTGLLGGYTF. The DNA for the CDR3 is TGTGCCAGCAGCTCTCCCGGGACAGGGTTACTCGGTGGCTACACCTTC.

V and J are TRBV3-1 and TRBJ2-1; tentatively, D is TRBD1 or TRBD2 (6 bases each). The V and J ends lost 9 bases and 5 bases respectively, with 14 bases between them. Germline V gene lookup returns CDR1 LGHDT and CDR2 YNNKEL (reference sequence). The CDR3 consists of 13 residues. CDR3 bases: TGTGCCAGTGGAGGGGGACACGACAATGAGCAGTTCTTC. Translating it yields CASGGGHDNEQFF.

This clonotype was counted at least ten times. J is TRBJ2-3 and V is TRBV6-1; 10 bases agree with TRBD1. Germline CDR1 and CDR2: MNHNS and SASEGT. The CDR3 consists of 16 residues. J gave up 4 bases and V 6 bases, and 10 bases lay outside the gene matches. This CDR3 is CASSQTGGVIADTQYF. The CDR3 DNA is TGTGCCAGCAGCCAGACAGGGGGCGTTATCGCAGATACGCAGTATTTT.

This clonotype was counted a few times. The chain recombines TRBV28 with TRBJ1-2, with 8 bases lining up with TRBD1. Germline values: CDR1 MDHEN, CDR2 SYDVKM. CDR3 length: 13 amino acids. V was clipped by 3 bases and J by 7 bases; unmatched bases: 4. The CDR3 DNA is TGTGCCAGCAGTTTTACAGACAGGGGTGGCTACACCTTC. This encodes CASSFTDRGGYTF.